This TCR beta chain was sequenced for a study of blood T cell repertoires in COVID-19. Across the whole study: Sample material is recorded as cDNA or gDNA derived from T cells, B-cell-depleted T cells, or PBMCs.

This CDR3 is 13 amino acids long. CDR1 is SNHLY and CDR2 is FYNNEI in the germline V gene. The V segment lost 4 bases and the J segment 8 bases; nucleotides outside the gene matches: 0. Original analysis: From reference gene primer amplification, estimates of nucleated cell counts were derived. The protocol was immunoSEQ multiplex PCR, while the TCRdb copy is restricted to in-frame clones and leaves out a portion. V, J and clone size derive from that table, while D and trimming were established from the DNA sequence. The table shows 110,000 or so clones, with roughly 90% occurring only once. Sequencing was carried out using peripheral blood. The gene calls are TRBV2 and TRBJ1-6, with 9 bases that match TRBD1. The sequence was collected from a woman between 65 and 79 years old who had recovered from COVID-19. The CDR3: CASSGTGDSPLHF. The CDR3 nucleotides are TGTGCCAGCAGTGGGACAGGGGATTCACCCCTCCACTTT.